The present T cell receptor beta chain was sequenced within a study of T cell changes during pregnancy in multiple sclerosis. Profiling relied on immunoSEQ multiplex PCR, and the TCRdb table lists in-frame clones only, not all of them. The sample holds approximately 60,000 clones, 90% to 95% seen once. Germline V CDR1 and CDR2: SGHKS, YYEKEE (reference sequence). The CDR3 covers 15 residues. V lost 4 bases to trimming and J lost 4 bases; unmatched junction nucleotides: 6. The chain is built from TRBV5-5 and TRBJ1-1; 11 bases match TRBD1. The clonotype originates from a female donor with multiple sclerosis, enrolled in a pregnancy study. The sequenced sample was CD8+ T cells from peripheral blood mononuclear cells, obtained in the third trimester of pregnancy. CDR3: CASSRTGGGITEAFF. The CDR3 nucleotides are TGTGCCAGCAGCCGGACAGGGGGCGGAATCACTGAAGCTTTCTTT.